The present TCR beta chain was sequenced within a study of cytomegalovirus exposure and HLA in healthy donors. Overall study findings and caveats: A cluster of highly shared sequence variants was likely a sequencing artifact. Within a later analysis, the majority of CMV-associated TCR beta chains appeared HLA-restricted. The study had only CMV serostatus as immune exposure information.

With respect to this clone: The antigen is undetermined.

This CDR3 contains 15 residues. Germline V CDR1 and CDR2: LGHNA, YNFKEQ. The V end was cut by 1 base, the J end by 2 bases, with 12 bases between. 13 Jbeta primers and 60 Vbeta primers were used for the PCR. Assay: immunoSEQ multiplex PCR; the TCRdb copy retains only in-frame clones and omits some. Among some 90,000 clones listed, around 79% were seen once. This sequence joins TRBV4-2 and TRBJ2-7, with D uncertain. The TCR originated in a female donor in good health and CMV-seronegative. The sample consisted of PBMCs. The CDR3 here is CASSQAGTDTYEQYF. CDR3 coding DNA: TGTGCCAGCAGCCAAGCAGGAACAGATACCTACGAGCAGTACTTC.